The T cell receptor beta chain described here comes from a study of T cells after yellow fever vaccination. Overall study: Fractions with few cells were prepared using SMART-Seq v4 Ultra Low Input. Regarding the study as a whole: The secondary response was weaker, and its peak arrived faster, on day 5 versus 15. Most clones from primary vaccination were detected again post-booster (approximately 97% CD4, 70% to 90% CD8).

The CDR3 is 13 amino acids. Germline-derived CDR1 and CDR2 are SGHKS and YYEKEE (reference sequence). The ends were cut back, 0 bases at V and 3 bases at J, with 6 bases in the middle. A 5'RACE template-switching step, the method used to make TCR cDNA, added a universal primer site and UMIs. TCRdb re-called the 5' RACE reads with MiXCR, one entry per CDR3 protein. The sample holds 500,000 to 700,000 distinct CDR3 sequences, approximately 21% seen once. This clonotype was counted many times. As yet, its antigen is unknown. This clonotype originated in a man aged 25-45 years who received the YFV17D yellow fever vaccine. The chain combines TRBV5-5 with TRBJ1-1; D might be TRBD1 (5 bases). Sequenced here: PBMCs, sampled 15 days after the yellow fever booster vaccination. CDR3 region: CASSLARDTEAFF. CDR3 DNA sequence: TGTGCCAGCAGCTTGGCCAGGGACACTGAAGCTTTCTTT.